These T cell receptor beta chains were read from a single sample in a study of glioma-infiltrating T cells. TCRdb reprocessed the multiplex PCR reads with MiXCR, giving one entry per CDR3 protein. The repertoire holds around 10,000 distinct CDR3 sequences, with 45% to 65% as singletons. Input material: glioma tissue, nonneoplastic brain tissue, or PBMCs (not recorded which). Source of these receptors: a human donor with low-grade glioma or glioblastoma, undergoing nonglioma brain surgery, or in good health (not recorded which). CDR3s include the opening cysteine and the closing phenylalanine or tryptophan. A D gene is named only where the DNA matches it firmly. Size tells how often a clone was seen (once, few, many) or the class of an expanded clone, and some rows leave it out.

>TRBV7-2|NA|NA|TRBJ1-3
TGTGCCGGCAGGCCCAAGAGCTCTGGAAACACCATATATTTT
CAGRPKSSGNTIYF
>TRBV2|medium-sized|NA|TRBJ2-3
TGTGCCAGCAGTGAAGCCAGGGGATCAGATACGCAGTATTTT
CASSEARGSDTQYF
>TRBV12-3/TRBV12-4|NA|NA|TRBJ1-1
TGTGCCAGCACCCTTGGACAGTCGAACACTGAAGCTTTCTTT
CASTLGQSNTEAFF
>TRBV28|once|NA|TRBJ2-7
TGTGCCTGCAGCCTACTAGTAGCCTGTGGCGCGCAGTACTTC
CACSLLVACGAQYF
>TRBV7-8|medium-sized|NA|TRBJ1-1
TGTGCCAGCAGCTTAGCTCCCGCCTGGGAAGCTTTCTTT
CASSLAPAWEAFF
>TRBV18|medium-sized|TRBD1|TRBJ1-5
TGTGCCAGCTCTCGACAGGGTGTGAGGGATCAGCCCCAGCATTTT
CASSRQGVRDQPQHF
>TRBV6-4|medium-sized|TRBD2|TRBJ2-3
TGTGCCAGCAGTGATCTAGCGGGAGGCACAGATACGCAGTATTTT
CASSDLAGGTDTQYF
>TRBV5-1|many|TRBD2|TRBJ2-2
TGCGCCAGCAGCTTGGGGAGACTAGCGGGAGACGGTGAGCTGTTTTTT
CASSLGRLAGDGELFF
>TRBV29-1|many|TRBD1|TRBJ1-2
TGCAGCGTAGCGGGACAGGGGGCGCATGGCTACACCTTC
CSVAGQGAHGYTF
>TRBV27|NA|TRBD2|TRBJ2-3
TGTGCCAGCAGTTTAGACGGGAGGGCAAGGACAGATACGGAGTATTTT
CASSLDGRARTDTEYF
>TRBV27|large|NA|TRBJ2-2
TGTGCCAGCAGTTTCTCCGGGGCTCCCGGGGAGCTGTTTTTT
CASSFSGAPGELFF
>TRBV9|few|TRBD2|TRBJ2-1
TGTGCCAGCAGCCAACGGGGGGGCTACAATGAGCAGTTCTTC
CASSQRGGYNEQFF
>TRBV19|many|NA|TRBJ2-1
TGTGCCAGTAGTATGAGGGCATCCTCCTACAATGAGCAGTTCTTC
CASSMRASSYNEQFF
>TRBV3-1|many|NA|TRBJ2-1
TGTGCCAGCAGCCAAGATCCTCTCGGGGCGTCCTACAATGAGCAGTTCTTC
CASSQDPLGASYNEQFF
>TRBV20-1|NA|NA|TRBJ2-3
TGCAGTGCTAGGGAAGCAGGAGGGCCAGAGAGAGTAACCACAGATACGAAGTATTTT
CSAREAGGPERVTTDTKYF
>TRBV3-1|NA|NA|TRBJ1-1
TGTACCAGCATCCAAAGGGGCTTGAACACTGAAGCTTTCTTT
CTSIQRGLNTEAFF
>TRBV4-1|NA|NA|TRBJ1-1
TGCGCCAGCAGCCAAGATGGGGGGCGTGTGGGCAACACTGAAGCTTCCTTT
CASSQDGGRVGNTEASF
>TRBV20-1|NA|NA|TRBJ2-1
TGCAGTTCTAGAGACCTAGAGGTCCGGGTCAATGAGCAGTTCTTC
CSSRDLEVRVNEQFF
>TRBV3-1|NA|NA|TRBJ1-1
TGTGCCAGCAGCCAAGATTATAAGGGGGCTTTCTTT
CASSQDYKGAFF
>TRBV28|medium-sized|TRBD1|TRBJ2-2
TGTGCCAGCAGTTCCCATGACAGGGCCAACACCGGGGAGCTGTTTTTT
CASSSHDRANTGELFF
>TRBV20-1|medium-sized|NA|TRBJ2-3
TGCAGTGCTAGAGCTTGGGAAGATACGCAGTATTTT
CSARAWEDTQYF
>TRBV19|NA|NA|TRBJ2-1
TGTGCCAGTAGTCTCGGGCAGGAGCCCTACAATGAGCAGTTCTTC
CASSLGQEPYNEQFF
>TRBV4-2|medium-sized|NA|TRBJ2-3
TGTGCCAGCAGCCAAGGCCATTCAGATACGCAGTATTTT
CASSQGHSDTQYF